Below, one T cell receptor (beta chain) is given with its context. Its cognate antigen is unknown. The PCR had 60 Vbeta and 13 Jbeta primers. This table comes from immunoSEQ multiplex PCR, and its TCRdb copy is limited to in-frame clones, with some not included. Here the sample spans about 130,000 clones, 70% to 80% being singletons. These data are taken from a study of cytomegalovirus exposure and HLA in healthy donors. Study conclusions and caveats: In an earlier analysis, most TCR beta V segments were productive about 87% or about 30% of the time.

This CDR3 contains 18 residues. CDR1 and CDR2 from the germline V gene are MRHNA and SNTAGT. V gave up 0 bases and J gave up 6 bases; unmatched junction bases: 14. The TCR sequence derives from a human donor in good health. The V gene is TRBV6-4, the J gene TRBJ1-5, with TRBD1 identical over 7 bases. Sequencing was carried out using PBMCs. CDR3 in amino acids: CASSDSRGQDPVGQPQHF. The CDR3 DNA follows: TGTGCCAGCAGTGACTCGAGGGGGCAGGACCCGGTGGGTCAGCCCCAGCATTTT.